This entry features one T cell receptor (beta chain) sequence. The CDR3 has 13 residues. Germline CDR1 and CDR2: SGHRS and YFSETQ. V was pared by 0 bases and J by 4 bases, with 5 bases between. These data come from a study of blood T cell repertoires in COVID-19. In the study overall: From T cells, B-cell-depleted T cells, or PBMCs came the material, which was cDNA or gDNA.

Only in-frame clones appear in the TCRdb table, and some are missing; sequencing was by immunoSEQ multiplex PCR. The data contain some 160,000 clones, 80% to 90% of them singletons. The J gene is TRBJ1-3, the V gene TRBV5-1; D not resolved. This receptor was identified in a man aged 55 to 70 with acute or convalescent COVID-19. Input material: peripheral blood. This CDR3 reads CASSLEPGNTIYF. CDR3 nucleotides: TGCGCCAGCAGCTTGGAGCCGGGAAACACCATATATTTT.